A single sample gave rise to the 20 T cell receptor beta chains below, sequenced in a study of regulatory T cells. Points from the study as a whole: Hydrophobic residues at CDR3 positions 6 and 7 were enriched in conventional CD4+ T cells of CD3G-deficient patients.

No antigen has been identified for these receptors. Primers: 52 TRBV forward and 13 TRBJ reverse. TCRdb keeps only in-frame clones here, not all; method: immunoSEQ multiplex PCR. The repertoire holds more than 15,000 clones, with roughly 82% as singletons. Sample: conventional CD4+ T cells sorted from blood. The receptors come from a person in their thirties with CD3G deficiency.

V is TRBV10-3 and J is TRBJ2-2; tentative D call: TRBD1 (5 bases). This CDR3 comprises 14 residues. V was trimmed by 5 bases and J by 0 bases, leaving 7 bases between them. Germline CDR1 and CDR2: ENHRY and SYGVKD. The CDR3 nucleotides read TGTGCCATCAGTAGACAGTCGAACACCGGGGAGCTGTTTTTT. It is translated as CAISRQSNTGELFF.

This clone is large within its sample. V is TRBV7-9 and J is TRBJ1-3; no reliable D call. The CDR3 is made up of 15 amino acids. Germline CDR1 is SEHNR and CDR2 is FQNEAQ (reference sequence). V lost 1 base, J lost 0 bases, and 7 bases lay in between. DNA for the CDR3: TGTGCCAGCAGCTTAGTTGGGATCTCTGGAAACACCATATATTTT. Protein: CASSLVGISGNTIYF.

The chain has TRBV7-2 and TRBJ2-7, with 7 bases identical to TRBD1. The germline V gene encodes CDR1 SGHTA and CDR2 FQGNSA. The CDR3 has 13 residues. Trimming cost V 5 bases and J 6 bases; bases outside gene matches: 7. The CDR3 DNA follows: TGTGCCAGCAGCCTTTATTCAGGGGGCGAGCAGTACTTC. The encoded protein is CASSLYSGGEQYF. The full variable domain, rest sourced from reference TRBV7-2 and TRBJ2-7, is GAGVSQSPSNKVTEKGKDVELRCDPISGHTALYWYRQSLGQGLEFLIYFQGNSAPDKSGLPSDRFSAERTGGSVSTLTIQRTQQEDSAVYLCASSLYSGGEQYFGPGTRLTVT.

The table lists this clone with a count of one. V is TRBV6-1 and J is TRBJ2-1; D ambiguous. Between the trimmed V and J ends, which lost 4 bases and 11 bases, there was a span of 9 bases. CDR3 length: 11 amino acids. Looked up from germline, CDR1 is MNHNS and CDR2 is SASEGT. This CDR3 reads CASSVGLKQFF. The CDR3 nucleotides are TGTGCCAGCAGTGTGGGCCTGAAGCAGTTCTTC.

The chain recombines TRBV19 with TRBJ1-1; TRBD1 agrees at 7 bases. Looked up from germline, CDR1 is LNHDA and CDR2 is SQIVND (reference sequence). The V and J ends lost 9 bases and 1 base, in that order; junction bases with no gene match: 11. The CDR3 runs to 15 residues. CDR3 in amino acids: CASRPLRTGNTEAFF. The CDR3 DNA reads TGTGCCAGCAGGCCACTGAGGACAGGGAACACTGAAGCTTTCTTT. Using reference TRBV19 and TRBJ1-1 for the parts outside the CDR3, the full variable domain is DGGITQSPKYLFRKEGQNVTLSCEQNLNHDAMYWYRQDPGQGLRLIYYSQIVNDFQKGDIAEGYSVSREKKESFPLTVTSAQKNPTAFYLCASRPLRTGNTEAFFGQGTRLTVV.

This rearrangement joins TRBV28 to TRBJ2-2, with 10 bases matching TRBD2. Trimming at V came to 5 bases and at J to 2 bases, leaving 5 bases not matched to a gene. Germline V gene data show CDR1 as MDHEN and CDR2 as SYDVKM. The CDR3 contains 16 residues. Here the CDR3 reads CASSEVAGGNTGELFF. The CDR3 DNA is TGTGCCAGCAGTGAAGTAGCGGGGGGCAACACCGGGGAGCTGTTTTTT.

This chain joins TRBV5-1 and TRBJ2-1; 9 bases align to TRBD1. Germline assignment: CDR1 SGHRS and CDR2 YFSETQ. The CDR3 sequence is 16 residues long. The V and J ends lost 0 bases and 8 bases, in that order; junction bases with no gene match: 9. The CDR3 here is CASSLGPVQGAHEQFF. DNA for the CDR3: TGCGCCAGCAGCTTGGGCCCGGTACAGGGGGCCCATGAGCAGTTCTTC.

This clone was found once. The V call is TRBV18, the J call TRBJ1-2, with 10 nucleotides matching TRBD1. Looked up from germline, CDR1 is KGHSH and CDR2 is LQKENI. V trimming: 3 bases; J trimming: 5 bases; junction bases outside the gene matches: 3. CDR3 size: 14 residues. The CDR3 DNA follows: TGTGCCAGCTCACCGACAGGGGGCGCTTATGGCTACACCTTC. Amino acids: CASSPTGGAYGYTF.

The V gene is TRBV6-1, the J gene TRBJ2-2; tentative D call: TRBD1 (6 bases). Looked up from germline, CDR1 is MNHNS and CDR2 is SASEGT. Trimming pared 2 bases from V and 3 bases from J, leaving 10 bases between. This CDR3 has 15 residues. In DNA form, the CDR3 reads TGTGCCAGCAGTGAATGGGGGCTCTACACCGGGGAGCTGTTTTTT. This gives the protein CASSEWGLYTGELFF.

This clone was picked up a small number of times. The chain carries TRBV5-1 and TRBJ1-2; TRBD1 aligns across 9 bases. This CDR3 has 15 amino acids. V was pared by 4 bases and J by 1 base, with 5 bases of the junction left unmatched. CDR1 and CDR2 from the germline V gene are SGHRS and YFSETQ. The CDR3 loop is CASSPGTGFNYGYTF. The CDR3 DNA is TGCGCCAGCAGCCCCGGGACAGGGTTTAACTATGGCTACACCTTC.

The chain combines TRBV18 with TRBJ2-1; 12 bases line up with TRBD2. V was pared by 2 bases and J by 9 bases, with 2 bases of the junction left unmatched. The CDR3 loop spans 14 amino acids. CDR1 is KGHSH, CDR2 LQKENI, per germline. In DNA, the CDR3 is TGTGCCAGCTCACCATCACTAGCGGGAGGTGAGCAGTTCTTC. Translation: CASSPSLAGGEQFF.

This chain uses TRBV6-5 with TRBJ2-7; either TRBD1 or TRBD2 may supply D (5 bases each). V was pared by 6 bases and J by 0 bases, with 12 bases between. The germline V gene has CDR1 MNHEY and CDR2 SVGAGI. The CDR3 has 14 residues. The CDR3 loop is CASRGTGGSYEQYF. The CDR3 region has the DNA TGTGCCAGCAGGGGCACTGGGGGCTCCTACGAGCAGTACTTC.

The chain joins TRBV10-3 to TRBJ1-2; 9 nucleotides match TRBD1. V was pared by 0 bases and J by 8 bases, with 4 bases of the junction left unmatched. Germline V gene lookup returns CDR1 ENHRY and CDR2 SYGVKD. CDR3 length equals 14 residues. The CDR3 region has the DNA TGTGCCATCAGTGAGTCGAGACAGGGGGACGGCTACACCTTC. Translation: CAISESRQGDGYTF.

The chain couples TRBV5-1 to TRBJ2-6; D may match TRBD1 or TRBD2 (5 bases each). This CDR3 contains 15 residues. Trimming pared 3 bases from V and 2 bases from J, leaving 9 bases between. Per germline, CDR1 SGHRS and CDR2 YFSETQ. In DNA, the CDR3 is TGCGCCAGCAGCTGGGGGAGCACTGGGGCCAACGTCCTGACTTTC. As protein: CASSWGSTGANVLTF.

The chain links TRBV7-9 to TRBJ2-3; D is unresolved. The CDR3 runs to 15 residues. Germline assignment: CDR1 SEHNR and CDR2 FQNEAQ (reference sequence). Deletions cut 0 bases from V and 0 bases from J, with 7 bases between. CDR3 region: CASSLAGSSTDTQYF. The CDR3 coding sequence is TGTGCCAGCAGCTTAGCGGGGTCAAGCACAGATACGCAGTATTTT.

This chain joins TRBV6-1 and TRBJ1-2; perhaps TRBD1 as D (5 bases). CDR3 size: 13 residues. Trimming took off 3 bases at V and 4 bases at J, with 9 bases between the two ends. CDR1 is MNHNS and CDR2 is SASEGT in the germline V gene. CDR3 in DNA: TGTGCCAGCAGTGATGGACATTCCTATGGCTACACCTTC. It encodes CASSDGHSYGYTF.

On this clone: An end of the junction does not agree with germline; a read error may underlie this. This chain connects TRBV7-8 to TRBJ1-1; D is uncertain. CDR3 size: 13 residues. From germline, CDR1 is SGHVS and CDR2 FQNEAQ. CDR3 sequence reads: CASSLVRNAEAFF. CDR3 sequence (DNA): TGTGCCAGCAGCTTAGTCAGGAACGCTGAAGCTTTCTTT.

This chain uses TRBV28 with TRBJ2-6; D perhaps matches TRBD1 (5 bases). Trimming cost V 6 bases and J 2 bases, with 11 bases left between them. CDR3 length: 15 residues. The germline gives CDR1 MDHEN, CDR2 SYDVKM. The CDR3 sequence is CASRSGNAGANVLTF. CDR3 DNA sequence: TGTGCCAGCAGGTCAGGGAACGCTGGGGCCAACGTCCTGACTTTC.

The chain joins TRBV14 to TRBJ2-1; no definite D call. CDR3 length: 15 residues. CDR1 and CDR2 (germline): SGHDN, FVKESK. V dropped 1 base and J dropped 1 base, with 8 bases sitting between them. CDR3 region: CASSQAGSSYNEQFF. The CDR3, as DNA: TGTGCCAGCAGCCAAGCGGGTAGTTCCTACAATGAGCAGTTCTTC. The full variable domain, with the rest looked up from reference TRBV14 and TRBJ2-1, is EAGVTQFPSHSVIEKGQTVTLRCDPISGHDNLYWYRRVMGKEIKFLLHFVKESKQDESGMPNNRFLAERTGGTYSTLKVQPAELEDSGVYFCASSQAGSSYNEQFFGPGTRLTVL.

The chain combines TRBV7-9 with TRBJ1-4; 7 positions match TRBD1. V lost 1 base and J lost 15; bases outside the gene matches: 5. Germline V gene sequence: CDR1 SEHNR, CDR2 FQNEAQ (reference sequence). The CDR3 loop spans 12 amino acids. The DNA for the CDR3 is TGTGCCAGCAGCTTAGTGGGGGACAGATTGTTTTTT. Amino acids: CASSLVGDRLFF.